This T cell receptor (beta chain) is from a study of human T cells and chemical hapten exposure (dated by TCRdb to about 2021). Notes on the research overall: Libraries were pooled for sequencing, and per-sample TCR yields varied mainly because of small differences in library volumes within the pool. This study followed changes in the peripheral blood TCR repertoire in vivo during primary and secondary sensitization of alopecia patients to the hapten diphenylcyclopropenone (DPC). Both TCR alpha and TCR beta chains were sequenced from each blood RNA sample.

Here is what the overall study found, with its caveats: No change with DPC sensitization was found in the number of TCRs above 1 in 1000 frequency, and no evidence of global repertoire structure alterations was found. After repeated subsampling, changes were observed in the strength of the expansion versus patch-test correlation and in the threshold at which the correlation became significant.

Total RNA was extracted from unfractionated whole blood collected in Tempus Blood RNA tubes. As TCR sequencing controls, about 5 healthy volunteers were used, with blood taken at day 0, 2 weeks and 6 weeks. Libraries were prepared through 5' RACE. The reads were generated on an Illumina MiSeq. During library preparation, unique molecular identifiers were attached to individual cDNA molecules so that TCRs could be counted quantitatively and reproducibly. The study's own analysis went as follows. The median number of TCRs per sample was over 85,000, ranging from about 20,000 to 690,600. V, J and CDR3 annotation of the TCR reads was performed with the Decombinator software suite. To make PS versus PT1 abundance plots, every sample was subsampled to the same number of TCRs (28,000). Expanded TCRs were defined as absent before sensitization and observed at least eight times at the 2-week time point. TCRdb passed the public sequencing reads through fastp at Q25 and MiXCR, retaining productive beta sequences. Rows with a matching CDR3 protein are joined into one entry that keeps the most common DNA and genes. The V and J calls and clone size are TCRdb's, not the authors'. The sample table lists tens of thousands of distinct CDR3 sequences, roughly 8% of them with a count of one. The ten largest clones capture approximately 2.5% of the sample.

This clonotype was seen at least ten times. No antigen is known for it. The record has no base qualities; no much larger clone is one base away. From the cysteine through the phenylalanine, the CDR3 covers 16 amino acids. Only the CDR3 DNA is retained, 48 bases long and in frame from the first base. The germline V gene encodes CDR1 SGHRS and CDR2 YFSETQ. V is cut by 0 bases and J by 0 bases, and the space between the germline ends is 10 bases. The rearrangement combines TRBV5-1 with TRBJ2-1, with the D segment identity uncertain. This receptor was taken from a male donor in good health. The DNA sequence reads TGCGCCAGCAGCTTGGGAGCAGAGAGCTCCTACAATGAGCAGTTCTTC. Its protein is CASSLGAESSYNEQFF.